These 17 T cell receptor beta chains originate from one sample sequenced in a study of blood T cell repertoires in COVID-19 (dated by TCRdb to about 2020). Library preparation was by the immunoSEQ multiplex PCR assay. What TCRdb holds here is the immuneACCESS table cut down to in-frame rearrangements. Part of the clones is not present; checked against another copy, under half of the missing clones reflect an unresolved V gene, and the others are unexplained. The sample table lists some 300,000 clones, around 88% of them with a count of one. The ten top clones hold roughly 7% of the sample. The specimen was peripheral blood. These receptor sequences come from a woman aged 25 to 45 who had recovered from COVID-19.

The chain carries TRBV6-5 and TRBJ1-3; TRBD1 aligns across 7 bases. Trimming cost V 2 bases and J 4 bases; bases outside gene matches: 8. The length of the CDR3 is 16 residues. CDR1 is MNHEY, CDR2 SVGAGI, per germline. The CDR3 here is CASSYPSGGMGNTIYF. DNA of the CDR3: TGTGCCAGCAGTTACCCGTCAGGGGGAATGGGAAACACCATATATTTT.

The chain carries TRBV27 and TRBJ1-5; the D is unclear. V lost 3 bases to trimming and J lost 3 bases, with 18 bases between them. The CDR3 loop spans 17 amino acids. Per germline, CDR1 MNHEY and CDR2 SMNVEV (reference sequence). CDR3 coding DNA: TGTGCCAGCAGTTTGAATATAGACGGGATAATCAATCAGCCCCAGCATTTT. It translates to CASSLNIDGIINQPQHF.

The chain links TRBV4-2 to TRBJ2-4; TRBD2 is a possible D gene (6 bases). V was shortened by 0 bases and J by 0 bases, with 12 bases between the two germline ends. This CDR3 region has 17 residues. Germline V gene data show CDR1 as LGHNA and CDR2 as YNFKEQ. The DNA for the CDR3 is TGTGCCAGCAGCCAAGACGTCCCGGGGGAAGCCAAAAACATTCAGTACTTC. It is translated as CASSQDVPGEAKNIQYF.

The rearrangement uses TRBV9 and TRBJ1-2, with 10 bases lining up with TRBD1. The CDR3 runs 16 residues. Germline values: CDR1 SGDLS, CDR2 YYNGEE. The trim removed 4 bases at V and 8 bases at J, leaving 14 bases unmatched. The CDR3 loop is CASSTRQGARLEGYTF. CDR3 DNA: TGTGCCAGCAGCACGCGACAGGGGGCGCGATTAGAAGGCTACACCTTC.

The chain combines TRBV28 with TRBJ2-7; tentative D call: TRBD2 (6 bases). V was trimmed by 6 bases and J by 0 bases, leaving 15 bases between them. The germline CDR1 and CDR2 sequences are MDHEN and SYDVKM. The CDR3 covers 15 residues. DNA for the CDR3: TGTGCCAGCAGCCTAGAACGGGGGTTCTCCTACGAGCAGTACTTC. Translated: CASSLERGFSYEQYF.

CDR3: CASSSTGWSPLHF. As DNA, the CDR3 is TGTGCCAGCAGTTCCACAGGGTGGTCACCCCTCCACTTT. The rearrangement links TRBV27 to TRBJ1-6; D might be TRBD1 (6 bases). The CDR3 covers 13 residues. CDR1 and CDR2 from the germline V gene are MNHEY and SMNVEV (reference sequence). V was trimmed by 4 bases and J by 10 bases, leaving 11 bases between them.

The V and J genes are TRBV27 and TRBJ1-5; no clear D gene. The CDR3 sequence is 13 residues long. V dropped 5 bases and J dropped 5 bases, with 10 bases sitting between them. Germline V gene lookup returns CDR1 MNHEY and CDR2 SMNVEV (reference sequence). Here the CDR3 reads CASSREGDQPQHF. DNA for the CDR3: TGTGCCAGCAGTCGGGAGGGCGATCAGCCCCAGCATTTT.

Note on this clone: At one end the junction does not follow the germline gene, possibly because of a read error. The chain has TRBV30 and TRBJ2-2; D perhaps matches TRBD2 (6 bases). The CDR3 totals 17 residues. Germline V CDR1 and CDR2: GTSNPN, SVGIG (reference sequence). The CDR3: CGWGGRGRRANTGELFF. The CDR3 DNA is TGTGGCTGGGGAGGAAGGGGTCGACGTGCGAACACCGGGGAGCTGTTTTTT.

V and J are TRBV4-3 and TRBJ2-2; 9 bases are shared with TRBD1. J lost 1 base, V lost 4 bases, and 7 bases had no gene match. The CDR3 totals 17 residues. Looked up from germline, CDR1 is LGHNA and CDR2 is YSLEER. The CDR3 sequence is CASSPSMGQGNTGELFF. The DNA for the CDR3 is TGCGCCAGCAGCCCCTCCATGGGACAGGGGAACACCGGGGAGCTGTTTTTT.

This chain joins TRBV12-3 or TRBV12-4 and TRBJ1-1, with D hard to call. The CDR3 runs 12 residues. The germline V and J ends were trimmed by 3 bases and 3 bases, with 5 bases remaining between them. The CDR3 DNA sequence: TGTGCCAGCAGTTTCGGGGACACTGAAGCTTTCTTT. This gives the protein CASSFGDTEAFF.

This clone is a singleton in its sample. The chain has TRBV6-6 and TRBJ2-7, with TRBD2 matching over 8 bases. The ends lost 6 bases at V and 4 bases at J; junction bases unmatched: 8. The CDR3 covers 14 residues. CDR1 is MNHNY and CDR2 is SVGAGI in the germline V gene (reference sequence). The CDR3 loop is CASRFRGGQYEQYF. CDR3 nucleotide sequence: TGTGCCAGCAGATTTCGGGGGGGCCAGTACGAGCAGTACTTC.

The rearrangement uses TRBV18 and TRBJ1-2; TRBD1 matches at 7 bases. This CDR3 contains 18 residues. Germline CDR1 is KGHSH and CDR2 is LQKENI. V was pared by 0 bases and J by 2 bases, with 12 bases of the junction left unmatched. DNA for the CDR3: TGTGCCAGCTCACCACCAAAGGGGGCGGAATCTCTCAACTATGGCTACACCTTC. Protein product: CASSPPKGAESLNYGYTF. The full variable domain, rest sourced from reference TRBV18 and TRBJ1-2, is NAGVMQNPRHLVRRRGQEARLRCSPMKGHSHVYWYRQLPEEGLKFMVYLQKENIIDESGMPKERFSAEFPKEGPSILRIQQVVRGDSAAYFCASSPPKGAESLNYGYTFGSGTRLTVV.

V gene TRBV11-2 combines with J gene TRBJ2-3; a possible D gene is TRBD2 (5 bases). CDR1 is SGHAT and CDR2 is FQNNGV in the germline V gene. CDR3 length equals 15 residues. Trimming cost V 0 bases and J 2 bases, with 9 bases left between them. The CDR3 reads CASSLDRDYTDTQYF. The CDR3 nucleotides are TGTGCCAGCAGCTTAGATCGCGACTACACAGATACGCAGTATTTT.

The chain employs TRBV4-2 and TRBJ2-2; 11 bases line up with TRBD2. The CDR3 totals 18 residues. J was trimmed by 0 bases and V by 0 bases; bases with no gene match: 3. The germline V gene has CDR1 LGHNA and CDR2 YNFKEQ. The CDR3, as DNA: TGTGCCAGCAGCCAAGATGTGGGACTAGCGGCGAACACCGGGGAGCTGTTTTTT. This sequence encodes CASSQDVGLAANTGELFF.

The V and J genes are TRBV30 and TRBJ1-1; D remains unclear. Germline loops: CDR1 GTSNPN, CDR2 SVGIG (reference sequence). The V and J ends lost 4 bases and 3 bases respectively, with 12 bases between them. CDR3 length: 13 residues. CDR3 sequence reads: CAWNPNSDTEAFF. CDR3 nucleotide sequence: TGTGCCTGGAATCCCAACTCGGACACTGAAGCTTTCTTT.

The chain is built from TRBV3-1 (or the pseudogene TRBV3-2) and TRBJ1-6, with D possibly TRBD1 on 6 matching bases. This CDR3 has 14 amino acids. The germline CDR1 and CDR2 sequences are LGHDT and YNNKEL (reference sequence). Trimming shortened V by 4 bases and J by 9 bases, and 13 bases separated the two germline ends. The CDR3 nucleotides are TGTGCCAGCAGCCCGACAGGTTTACGTTCACCCCTCCACTTT. It encodes CASSPTGLRSPLHF.

This chain connects TRBV7-9 to TRBJ1-2, with 8 bases identical to TRBD1. Trimming removed 4 bases from V and 4 bases from J; junction bases left unmatched: 8. The CDR3 is 15 amino acids. The V gene's germline CDR1 is SEHNR and CDR2 FQNEAQ (reference sequence). CDR3 in DNA: TGTGCCAGCAGCTCCCCGGACAGGGCAACCTATGGCTACACCTTC. Its protein is CASSSPDRATYGYTF.